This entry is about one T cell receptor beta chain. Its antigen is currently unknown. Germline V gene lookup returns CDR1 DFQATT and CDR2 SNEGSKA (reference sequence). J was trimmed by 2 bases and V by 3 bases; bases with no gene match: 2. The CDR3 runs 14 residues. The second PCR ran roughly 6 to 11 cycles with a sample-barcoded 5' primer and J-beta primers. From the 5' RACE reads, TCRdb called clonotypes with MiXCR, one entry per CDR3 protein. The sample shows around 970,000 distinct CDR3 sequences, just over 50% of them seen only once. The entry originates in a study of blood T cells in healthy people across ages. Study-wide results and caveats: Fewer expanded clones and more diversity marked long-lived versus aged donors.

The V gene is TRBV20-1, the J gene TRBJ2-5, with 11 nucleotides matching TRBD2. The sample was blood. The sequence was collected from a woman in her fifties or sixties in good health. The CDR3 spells CSARASGRQETQYF. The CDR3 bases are TGCAGTGCTAGGGCTAGCGGGAGGCAAGAGACCCAGTACTTC.